Each of the 26 T cell receptor beta chains below was sequenced from the same sample in a study of T cell repertoires in cytomegalovirus infection. TCRdb reanalysed the reads using MiXCR and keeps one entry per CDR3 protein. The sample records about 330,000 distinct CDR3 sequences, more than 8% being singletons. The sequencing sample was made of PBMCs. All receptors derive from a human donor in good health (CMV status not recorded). Some clones in this sample may be carry-over from other donors' samples.

The chain joins TRBV5-1 to TRBJ1-1; 8 bases agree with TRBD1. The V gene end was trimmed by 4 bases and the J gene end by 6 bases; junction bases not matched to a gene: 11. CDR1 SGHRS and CDR2 YFSETQ come from the germline V gene. The CDR3 length is 15 residues. CDR3 region: CASSTNTGGPSEAFF. CDR3 coding DNA: TGCGCCAGCAGCACCAACACAGGGGGGCCTTCTGAAGCTTTCTTT. The whole variable domain, remainder taken from reference TRBV5-1 and TRBJ1-1, is KAGVTQTPRYLIKTRGQQVTLSCSPISGHRSVSWYQQTPGQGLQFLFEYFSETQRNKGNFPGRFSGRQFSNSRSEMNVSTLELGDSALYLCASSTNTGGPSEAFFGQGTRLTVV.

This chain connects TRBV7-3 to TRBJ2-1, with D perhaps TRBD1 or TRBD2 (5 bases each). Germline V gene sequence: CDR1 SGHTA, CDR2 FQGTGA. The CDR3 has 16 amino acids. V was pared by 2 bases and J by 9 bases, with 20 bases between. CDR3 in amino acids: CASSLQSAVGDAEQFF. The CDR3 bases are TGTGCCAGCAGCTTACAATCAGCGGTGGGGGATGCTGAGCAGTTCTTC.

This clonotype showed up many times. This chain links TRBV7-3 with TRBJ1-2; 9 bases are a match to TRBD1. The CDR3 has 16 amino acids. Germline-derived CDR1 and CDR2 are SGHTA and FQGTGA. With V trimmed by 4 bases and J by 8 bases, 14 bases remained unmatched. The chain's CDR3 is CASSSMGQGGITGYTF. As DNA, the CDR3 is TGTGCCAGCAGCTCAATGGGACAGGGCGGGATTACCGGCTACACCTTC.

This clonotype came up many times. The chain combines TRBV7-3 with TRBJ2-3, with D perhaps TRBD1 (6 bases). Germline loops: CDR1 SGHTA, CDR2 FQGTGA. V gave up 0 bases and J gave up 4 bases, with 8 bases separating them. This CDR3 spans 14 amino acids. The CDR3 DNA reads TGTGCCAGCAGCTTAACACCAGGGGCAGATACGCAGTATTTT. This gives the protein CASSLTPGADTQYF.

V and J are TRBV7-2 and TRBJ2-7; 10 bases map to TRBD1. Germline V CDR1 and CDR2: SGHTA, FQGNSA. Trimming cost V 5 bases and J 3 bases; bases outside gene matches: 13. The CDR3 runs to 17 residues. This CDR3 is CASSQPNPGTGDYEQYF. The CDR3 coding sequence is TGTGCCAGCAGCCAACCAAACCCCGGGACAGGGGACTACGAGCAGTACTTC.

This clonotype came up many times. The rearrangement links TRBV7-2 to TRBJ2-7; D unresolved. V shed 5 bases and J shed 0 bases, with 17 bases lying between them. This CDR3 is built from 16 residues. CDR1 is SGHTA and CDR2 is FQGNSA in the germline V gene. CDR3: CASSLLPTRSSYEQYF. CDR3 sequence (DNA): TGTGCCAGCAGCCTGCTACCCACCAGAAGCTCCTACGAGCAGTACTTC.

The V call is TRBV2, the J call TRBJ2-1; D gene unclear. V lost 3 bases and J 9 bases, leaving 12 bases between the germline ends. The CDR3 consists of 13 residues. The germline V gene has CDR1 SNHLY and CDR2 FYNNEI. CDR3 coding DNA: TGTGCCAGCAGTGACCGGATCTGGGGTGAGCAGTTCTTC. It is translated as CASSDRIWGEQFF.

This clonotype occurred many times. V and J are TRBV7-8 and TRBJ2-3; a possible D gene is TRBD1 (5 bases). The CDR3 spans 17 residues. Germline-derived CDR1 and CDR2 are SGHVS and FQNEAQ. Trimming shortened V by 5 bases and J by 0 bases, and 18 bases separated the two germline ends. The CDR3 region has the DNA TGTGCCAGCAGCCCAGGGTTCGGTGGCGGTAGCACAGATACGCAGTATTTT. Protein: CASSPGFGGGSTDTQYF.

In this sample, this clonotype turned up a few times. The chain is built from TRBV6-1 and TRBJ2-5, with 12 bases matching TRBD2. The CDR3 loop spans 15 amino acids. Germline CDR1 reads MNHNS; CDR2 reads SASEGT. Germline trimming cut 5 bases from V and 4 bases from J; bases unmatched to any gene: 5. CDR3 DNA: TGTGCCAGCAGTCGGACTAGCGGGGTCGGAGAGACCCAGTACTTC. This sequence encodes CASSRTSGVGETQYF.

The chain links TRBV15 to TRBJ2-5; D unresolved. This CDR3 is built from 13 residues. Germline-derived CDR1 and CDR2 are LNHNV and YYDKDF (reference sequence). Deletions cut 4 bases from V and 6 bases from J, with 12 bases between. Here the CDR3 reads CATSTPARKTQYF. The CDR3 DNA reads TGTGCCACCAGCACCCCGGCGAGGAAGACCCAGTACTTC.

The table lists this clonotype with many counts. The chain combines TRBV7-2 with TRBJ2-7; 7 bases fit TRBD1. The ends lost 2 bases at V and 7 bases at J; junction bases unmatched: 8. CDR3 size: 14 residues. Germline lookup yields CDR1 SGHTA and CDR2 FQGNSA. This CDR3 is CASSLRATGREQYF. The CDR3 coding sequence is TGTGCCAGCAGCTTACGGGCGACAGGGCGAGAGCAGTACTTC.

This clonotype was found a few times. This rearrangement joins TRBV7-6 to TRBJ2-5; 8 nucleotides agree with TRBD2. CDR1 is SGHVS, CDR2 FNYEAQ, per germline. This CDR3 contains 15 residues. Germline trimming cut 2 bases from V and 2 bases from J; bases unmatched to any gene: 4. DNA for the CDR3: TGTGCCAGCAGCTTAACGGGGGGGCTTCAAGAGACCCAGTACTTC. Translated, it gives CASSLTGGLQETQYF.

The chain joins TRBV2 to TRBJ2-2, with D unresolved. In germline, CDR1 is SNHLY, CDR2 FYNNEI. The CDR3 runs 15 residues. Trimming removed 4 bases at V and 0 bases at J, with 9 bases between. The CDR3 sequence: CASSARLANTGELFF. The DNA of the CDR3 is TGTGCCAGCAGTGCGCGGCTCGCGAACACCGGGGAGCTGTTTTTT.

The V gene is TRBV6-2 or TRBV6-3, the J gene TRBJ2-7, with 7 bases identical to TRBD2. V dropped 5 bases and J dropped 4; count of bases not matched to a gene: 5. CDR1 and CDR2 (germline): MNHEY, SVGEGT. The CDR3 has 13 residues. The CDR3 sequence is CASSLSGHYEQYF. DNA for the CDR3: TGTGCCAGCAGTCTTAGCGGGCATTACGAGCAGTACTTC.

This clonotype showed up many times. This chain joins TRBV19 and TRBJ2-1; 8 bases fit TRBD2. CDR1 and CDR2 (germline): LNHDA, SQIVND (reference sequence). The trim removed 2 bases at V and 9 bases at J, leaving 15 bases unmatched. This CDR3 region has 17 residues. CDR3 amino acids: CASSITPLWGGRSEQFF. CDR3 coding DNA: TGTGCCAGTAGTATAACTCCCCTCTGGGGCGGGAGGAGTGAGCAGTTCTTC.

This chain uses TRBV2 with TRBJ1-5, with 9 nucleotides matching TRBD1. The CDR3 is 13 residues long. Germline V gene sequence: CDR1 SNHLY, CDR2 FYNNEI. V dropped 6 bases and J dropped 6; count of bases not matched to a gene: 3. This CDR3 reads CASSGTGTQPQHF. In nucleotides, the CDR3 is TGTGCCAGCAGCGGGACAGGGACTCAGCCCCAGCATTTT.

This clonotype was seen many times. This rearrangement joins TRBV7-9 to TRBJ2-2; TRBD2 might be the D (5 bases). Germline CDR1 is SEHNR and CDR2 is FQNEAQ (reference sequence). V was trimmed by 7 bases and J by 9 bases, leaving 18 bases between them. CDR3 length: 14 amino acids. The CDR3 sequence: CASTPRASPRELFF. In nucleotides, the CDR3 is TGTGCCAGCACCCCGCGGGCTAGCCCACGGGAGCTGTTTTTT.

This clonotype has just a few counts. The rearrangement uses TRBV9 and TRBJ1-2; D is perhaps TRBD1 (6 bases). Germline loops: CDR1 SGDLS, CDR2 YYNGEE. The CDR3 totals 14 residues. V lost 0 bases to trimming and J lost 1 base, with 7 bases between them. The CDR3 DNA follows: TGTGCCAGCAGCGTAGAGGACAGTAACTATGGCTACACCTTC. Translation: CASSVEDSNYGYTF.

This clonotype has a handful of counts. The V call is TRBV6-2 or TRBV6-3, the J call TRBJ2-7, with D possibly being TRBD2 (5 bases). The V gene lost 6 bases and the J gene lost 2 bases, with 11 bases spanning the gap. In germline, CDR1 is MNHEY, CDR2 SVGEGT. The CDR3 is 13 amino acids. The CDR3 loop reads CASRPPGTYEQYF. For the CDR3, the DNA is TGTGCCAGCAGGCCTCCCGGGACCTACGAGCAGTACTTC.

V is TRBV20-1 and J is TRBJ2-1; D is ambiguous. CDR1 and CDR2 (germline): DFQATT, SNEGSKA (reference sequence). V lost 3 bases to trimming and J lost 1 base, with 4 bases between them. The CDR3 loop spans 12 amino acids. The CDR3 protein is CSARRSYNEQFF. The CDR3, as DNA: TGCAGTGCTAGGCGATCCTACAATGAGCAGTTCTTC.

Only a few counts were recorded for this clonotype. This chain uses TRBV7-9 with TRBJ2-5, with D hard to call. The germline V gene encodes CDR1 SEHNR and CDR2 FQNEAQ (reference sequence). The ends were cut back, 7 bases at V and 3 bases at J, with 12 bases in the middle. CDR3 length equals 13 residues. CDR3 amino acids: CASTLTGKETQYF. In DNA form, the CDR3 reads TGTGCCAGCACTCTTACGGGTAAAGAGACCCAGTACTTC.

This clonotype was seen at least ten times. This rearrangement joins TRBV6-2 or TRBV6-3 to TRBJ2-7; no firm D call. The CDR3 sequence is 15 residues long. Germline CDR1 and CDR2: MNHEY and SVGEGT. Between the trimmed V and J ends, which lost 0 bases and 0 bases, there was a span of 9 bases. The chain's CDR3 is CASSYSYPDSYEQYF. The CDR3 bases are TGTGCCAGCAGTTACTCATACCCAGACTCCTACGAGCAGTACTTC.

This clonotype was counted between two and nine times. The CDR3 DNA reads as TGTGCCACCAGTGATTTCAAAACGGGAGAGGTGAATGAGCAGTTCTTC. It codes for CATSDFKTGEVNEQFF. The rearrangement links TRBV24-1 to TRBJ2-1; perhaps TRBD2 as D (6 bases). V was shortened by 1 base and J by 7 bases, with 16 bases between the two germline ends. This CDR3 region has 16 residues. Germline values: CDR1 KGHDR, CDR2 SFDVKD.

This clonotype was seen many times. The rearrangement links TRBV20-1 to TRBJ1-6; the match to TRBD1 covers 8 bases. Per the germline V gene, CDR1 is DFQATT and CDR2 is SNEGSKA (reference sequence). V shed 7 bases and J 6 bases; nucleotides not matched to a gene: 8. This CDR3 has 14 residues. The CDR3 nucleotides are TGCAGTGTTACCGACAGGGGCAGTAATTCACCCCTCCACTTT. Encoded protein: CSVTDRGSNSPLHF.

This clonotype was counted between two and nine times. The chain recombines TRBV25-1 with TRBJ1-2; tentative D call: TRBD1 (5 bases). The ends were cut back, 1 base at V and 8 bases at J, with 11 bases in the middle. The CDR3 extends over 13 amino acids. The germline CDR1 and CDR2 sequences are MGHDK and SYGVNS. In nucleotides, the CDR3 is TGTGCCAGCAGTGAATCAGGGACCCACGGCTACACCTTC. Translating it yields CASSESGTHGYTF.

The chain employs TRBV18 and TRBJ1-1; D might be TRBD1 (5 bases). The CDR3 has 15 amino acids. V lost 3 bases and J 12 bases, leaving 23 bases between the germline ends. CDR1 and CDR2 from the germline V gene are KGHSH and LQKENI. In nucleotides, the CDR3 is TGTGCCAGCTCACCCGATGGCACGACAGCCGCGGGAACTTTCTTT. Translation gives CASSPDGTTAAGTFF. The full variable domain, rest sourced from reference TRBV18 and TRBJ1-1, is NAGVMQNPRHLVRRRGQEARLRCSPMKGHSHVYWYRQLPEEGLKFMVYLQKENIIDESGMPKERFSAEFPKEGPSILRIQQVVRGDSAAYFCASSPDGTTAAGTFFGQGTRLTVV.